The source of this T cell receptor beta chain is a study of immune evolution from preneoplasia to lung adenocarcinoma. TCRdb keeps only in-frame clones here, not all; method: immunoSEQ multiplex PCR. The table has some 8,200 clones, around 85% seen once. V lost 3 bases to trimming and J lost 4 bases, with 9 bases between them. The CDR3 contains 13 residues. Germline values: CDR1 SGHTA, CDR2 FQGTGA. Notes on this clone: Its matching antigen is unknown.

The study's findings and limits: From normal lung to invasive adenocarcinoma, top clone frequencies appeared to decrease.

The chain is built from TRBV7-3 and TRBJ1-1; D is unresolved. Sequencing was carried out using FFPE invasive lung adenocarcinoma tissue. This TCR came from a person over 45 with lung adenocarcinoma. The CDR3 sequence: CASSFMVGTEAFF. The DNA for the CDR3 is TGTGCCAGCAGCTTTATGGTGGGCACTGAAGCTTTCTTT.